Only a few counts were recorded for the clone carrying this TCR beta chain. Antigen: not known. This sample was included in a study of human T cells and chemical hapten exposure. Study at large: Across its roughly 24 weeks, the study gave patients weekly diphenylcyclopropenone doses to the scalp.

Specified time point: pre-sensitization, week 0. As for treatment: therapeutic diphenylcyclopropenone sensitization with weekly scalp DPC. Participating donors were patients with alopecia, aged 18 to 70 years, considered appropriate candidates for DPC. TCRdb recomputed calls from the RACE reads with MiXCR, one row per CDR3 protein. The table shows more than 150,000 distinct CDR3 sequences, with approximately 31% occurring only once. The CDR3 covers 15 residues. Germline V lookup: CDR1 SNHLY, CDR2 FYNNEI. Unmatched junction bases numbered 9, after V lost 9 bases and J lost 4 bases. Study-level points and caveats: Expanded TCRs produced significantly more large CDR3 similarity clusters than controls did.

The specimen comprised whole blood, sampled in connection with sensitization to the hapten diphenylcyclopropenone (DPC). This rearrangement joins TRBV2 to TRBJ2-2, with 9 bases lining up with TRBD1. The sequence was obtained from a woman aged 30 to 39 with alopecia areata. Some clones in this sample may be carry-over from other donors' samples. For the CDR3, the DNA is TGTGCCAGATTACAGGGGGCGATTGGCACCGGGGAGCTGTTTTTT. Its protein is CARLQGAIGTGELFF.